This is a list of T cell receptor beta chains from one sample in a study of spatial heterogeneity in lung cancer. TCRdb ran MiXCR on the 5' RACE reads and lists one entry per CDR3 protein. The sample lists approximately 110,000 distinct CDR3 sequences; roughly a tenth were seen once. The source was PBMCs, collected at follow-up. The receptors were gathered from a female donor with early-stage non-small cell lung cancer. Both conserved end residues are part of each CDR3. The D gene is left open where the match is weak. Size is stated for part of the rows, as once, few or many counts, or as a class when the clone is expanded.

>few|TRBJ2-5|TRBV30|NA
TGTGCCTGGAGTGAGGAGACCCAGTACTTC
CAWSEETQYF
>NA|TRBJ1-2|TRBV4-1|NA
TGCGCCAGCAGCCCCGGTTGGGTCAGAGGGAAGGACTATGGCTACACCTTC
CASSPGWVRGKDYGYTF
>many|TRBJ2-1|TRBV18|TRBD1
TGTGCCAGCTCACAAACTAGGACAGGGGCCACCTATGAGCAGTTCTTC
CASSQTRTGATYEQFF
>NA|TRBJ2-1|TRBV6-6|TRBD1
TGTGCCAGCAGAGCCCGGGACAGTCTCAATGAGCAGTTCTTC
CASRARDSLNEQFF
>many|TRBJ2-5|TRBV11-2|TRBD1
TGTGCCAGCAGCCGGGACAGGGGGCAAGAGACCCAGTACTTC
CASSRDRGQETQYF
>few|TRBJ2-2|TRBV7-6|NA
TGTGCCAGCGGCATTAAAGCAGCGAGGAACACCGGGGAGCTGTTTTTT
CASGIKAARNTGELFF
>NA|TRBJ2-2|TRBV19|NA
TGTGCCAGTACCGGACAGCCGAACACCGGGGAGCTGTTTTTT
CASTGQPNTGELFF
>NA|TRBJ2-5|TRBV10-3|NA
TGTGCCATCAGTGAGTCGGGCGGGGTTGAGACCCAGTACTTC
CAISESGGVETQYF
>few|TRBJ2-1|TRBV18|NA
TGTGCCAGCTCGGGGGACTACAATGAGCAGTTCTTC
CASSGDYNEQFF
>few|TRBJ1-5|TRBV7-8|TRBD1
TGTGCCAGCAGTTCCAGGGGGCCCAATCAGCCCCAGCATTTT
CASSSRGPNQPQHF
>few|TRBJ2-1|TRBV6-6|TRBD2
TGTGCCAGCAGACCCCGAGGGGGTAGCGGGGCTTCCTCCTACAATGAGCAGTTCTTC
CASRPRGGSGASSYNEQFF
>NA|TRBJ1-2|TRBV4-3|NA
TGCGCCAGCAGCCAAGACCGGGGACGGCCCTATGGCTACACCTTC
CASSQDRGRPYGYTF
>many|TRBJ2-7|TRBV27|NA
TGTGCCAGCAGTTTAAAGGTCCAGGGCTACGAGCAGTACTTC
CASSLKVQGYEQYF
>many|TRBJ1-5|TRBV19|TRBD1
TGTGCCAGTAGCCTCCAGGGGGATGCGGTTCAGCCCCAGCATTTT
CASSLQGDAVQPQHF
>many|TRBJ2-1|TRBV11-2|NA
TGTGCCAGCAGCTCCTCAAGGAAGCGTACTGAGCAGTTCTTC
CASSSSRKRTEQFF
>many|TRBJ2-1|TRBV29-1|NA
TGCAGCGTTGAAGATCCCAGGGCCTCCTACAATGAGCAGTTCTTC
CSVEDPRASYNEQFF
>NA|TRBJ2-1|TRBV6-2/TRBV6-3|TRBD2
TGTGCCAGCAGTTACGAGATCCTAGCGGGAGGGCTCTATACCCGTTATGAGCAGTTCTTC
CASSYEILAGGLYTRYEQFF
>many|TRBJ2-1|TRBV5-1|TRBD2
TGCGCCAGCAGCTTGGGGGGACTAGCGGGAAACAATGAGCAGTTCTTC
CASSLGGLAGNNEQFF
>NA|TRBJ2-3|TRBV7-9|NA
TGTGCCAGCAGCTCCGGTGAACTCACAGATACGCAGTATTTT
CASSSGELTDTQYF
>many|TRBJ2-5|TRBV7-9|TRBD1
TGTGCCAGCAGCTCAGGACAGGCGGGGACCCAGTACTTC
CASSSGQAGTQYF
>NA|TRBJ2-7|TRBV2|NA
TGTGCCAGCAGTGAGACCTGGACATCTACCTACGAGCAGTACTTC
CASSETWTSTYEQYF
>NA|TRBJ2-2|TRBV28|NA
TGTGCCAGCAGTAATCCACGCGGACAGACTGGACTGGGCACCGGGGAGCTGTTTTTT
CASSNPRGQTGLGTGELFF
>NA|TRBJ2-1|TRBV3-1|NA
TGTGCCAGCAGCCCCTTTGACACCAGTGAGCAGTTCTTC
CASSPFDTSEQFF
>many|TRBJ2-4|TRBV2|NA
TGTGCCAGCAGTGAAAGAGGGGTCTTAGCCAAAAACATTCAGTACTTC
CASSERGVLAKNIQYF
>few|TRBJ2-1|TRBV7-3|TRBD2
TGTGCCAGCAGCTCCGATAGCGGGAGGGCCGCTTTCGGTGAGCAGTTCTTC
CASSSDSGRAAFGEQFF
>few|TRBJ1-3|TRBV12-3/TRBV12-4|TRBD1
TGTGCCAGCAGTTTTGGGCAGGGGGCAACTGGAAACACCATATATTTT
CASSFGQGATGNTIYF
>many|TRBJ1-1|TRBV30|TRBD1
TGTGCCTGGAGTGGGGGGACAGGGCAAATGAACACTGAAGCTTTCTTT
CAWSGGTGQMNTEAFF
>few|TRBJ1-1|TRBV29-1|NA
TGCAGCGTTGAAGACCCCAGGGCTAACACTGAAGCTTTCTTT
CSVEDPRANTEAFF